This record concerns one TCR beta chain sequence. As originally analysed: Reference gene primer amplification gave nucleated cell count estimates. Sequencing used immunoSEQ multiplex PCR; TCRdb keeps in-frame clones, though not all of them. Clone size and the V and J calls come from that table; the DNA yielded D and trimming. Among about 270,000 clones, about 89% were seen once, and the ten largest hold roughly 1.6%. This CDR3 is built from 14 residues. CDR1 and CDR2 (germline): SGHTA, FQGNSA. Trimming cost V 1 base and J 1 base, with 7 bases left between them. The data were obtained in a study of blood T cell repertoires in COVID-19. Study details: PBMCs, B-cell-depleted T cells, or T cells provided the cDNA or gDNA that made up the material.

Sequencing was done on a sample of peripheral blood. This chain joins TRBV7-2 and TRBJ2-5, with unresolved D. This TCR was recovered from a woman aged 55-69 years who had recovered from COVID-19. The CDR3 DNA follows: TGTGCCAGCAGCTTAGGGGCCGTCCAAGAGACCCAGTACTTC. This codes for CASSLGAVQETQYF.